This T cell receptor beta chain stems from a study of regulatory T cells in long-lasting Graves disease (dated by TCRdb to the early 2020s). Some background on the complete study: Newly diagnosed Graves' disease patients had taken antithyroid drugs for less than 3 months. TCR sequencing covered around 13 persistent and approximately 20 newly diagnosed Graves' disease patients, around 33 samples in total. The study took place in China and was registered as a clinical trial. Patients with persistent Graves' disease were compared with patients with newly diagnosed Graves' disease using TCR sequencing and RNA sequencing of peripheral blood. On the study overall, not on this receptor specifically: Peripheral blood alone was examined, since thyroid tissue, which constituted the primary lesion, could not be accessed. Persistent patients shared more public clonotypes among themselves (around 2,800) than newly diagnosed patients did (nearly 1,000). Persistent Graves' disease patients showed lower TCR Shannon entropy and fewer highly expanded clones than newly diagnosed patients, suggesting clonal expansion. Sequencing and analysis were restricted to the TCR beta chain. Persistent disease showed preferential use of TRBV28, TRBJ1-2 and TRBJ2-5, whereas newly diagnosed disease favored TRBV20-1 and TRBJ2-1. The small sample size was acknowledged by the authors as a limitation that may reduce accuracy.

Sequences DFQATT (CDR1) and SNEGSKA (CDR2) are obtained from the germline V gene (reference sequence). The germline V end is reduced by 6 bases and the J end by 5 bases; junction bases left unmatched: 3. The CDR3 covers 13 residues, taking in both the cysteine and the phenylalanine. The only DNA kept is the CDR3, 39 bases in frame from the first base. Libraries were prepared through multiplex PCR. The data were produced on an Illumina HiSeq 4000. TCR beta libraries were built with iRepertoire HTBI primers and Arm-PCR amplification of CDR3 regions. Before sequencing, the PCR products underwent gel purification. In the paper's pipeline: A total of around 59 TRBV and some 15 TRBJ segments were identified across samples and were used for gene usage analysis of CDR3 amino acid clonotypes. COPE and FqMerger were used to merge the filtered high-quality paired reads into contigs. Contigs were aligned with BLAST to IMGT TRBV, TRBD and TRBJ reference genes, and CDR3 was defined per IMGT. Clonotypes above 0.1% frequency were classified as highly expanded clones. Shannon entropy served as the measure of repertoire diversity, while the Gini coefficient captured V-J evenness. Public clonotypes were defined as clonotypes shared by more than one individual. In TCRdb, the public reads were trimmed at Q25 with fastp and aligned with MiXCR, with productive beta chains retained. For every CDR3 protein sequence, its rows merge into one entry that carries the most common genes and DNA. These V and J calls originate from TCRdb's pipeline instead of the authors' own analysis. The sample table shows approximately 360,000 distinct CDR3 sequences, and around 11% are seen once. The ten largest clones add up to about 19% of the sample.

The time point label for this specimen denotes: newly diagnosed GD, antithyroid drugs for less than 3 months. RNA was extracted from PBMCs in TRIzol for both TCR sequencing and RNA sequencing. The diagnosis of Graves' disease was made according to American Thyroid Association guidelines. Recruitment of patients was carried out at an endocrinology department in Xi'an, China. From each patient, 7.5 to 9.5 milliliters of peripheral blood was collected into an EDTA anticoagulant tube. Ficoll Paque Plus density gradient separation was used to isolate PBMCs, and no further T cell sorting was done. An Agilent 2100 Bioanalyzer and agarose gel were used to assess RNA quality, and a NanoDrop 2000 was used to measure RNA concentration. This clonotype was observed a handful of times. Its antigen has not been determined. Nothing much larger sits one base from this clone, and base qualities are not available. The same data also went into a second study, on T cells in Graves' hyperthyroidism and ophthalmopathy. The other study reports the following: Stable Graves' hyperthyroidism was defined as no progression to ophthalmopathy during 18 months of follow-up. Hyperthyroidism patients were newly diagnosed, had a disease duration of under 2 months, and were aged 18 to 65 years. Any patient with an uncontrolled infection, another autoimmune disease, pregnancy or lactation was excluded. Diagnoses were based on clinical symptoms, serum thyroxine and TRAb, thyroid ultrasound and orbital computed tomography. For the first round of RT-PCR on the TCR CDR3, the HTBI primer set was used together with the Qiagen OneStep RT-PCR kit. Blood samples also contained most of the expanded thyroid clonotypes (frequency above 0.001), which suggests that blood repertoires may reflect thyroid immune responses. Ophthalmopathy was separated from stable hyperthyroidism by a 13 V-J signature model, with around 90% sensitivity and 81% to 82% specificity obtained in cross-validation and 80%/75% obtained in testing. During validation, the model predicted progression to ophthalmopathy a median of about 5.9 months ahead of onset, with 60% to 71% sensitivity and 72% to 80% specificity. To identify TCR V-J signatures that set the groups apart, the researchers used a discovery cohort of 100 patients, made up of 40 to 45 with Graves' ophthalmopathy and some 60 with stable Graves' hyperthyroidism. An independent validation cohort of about 19 hyperthyroidism patients and approximately 17 patients who later progressed to ophthalmopathy tested prospective prediction of ophthalmopathy. The 100 or so discovery patients were randomly divided into training and test sets at a 7:3 ratio. In several Graves' hyperthyroidism patients, the study also compared T-cell repertoires from thyroid tissue with T-cell repertoires from blood. After sampling, hyperthyroidism patients received methimazole starting at 30 mg daily, and ophthalmopathy patients received high-dose intravenous methylprednisolone. The libraries were constructed in a second round of multiplex PCR and then size-selected and purified. Paired-end sequencing of the libraries was performed with 100 bp reads on an Illumina HiSeq2000. SOAPnuke was used to process the raw data, removing reads that contained adapters or uncalled bases, had a mean Phred below 15, or lacked an exact match to the constant primer or identifier. COPE v1.2.5 was used to merge the high-quality paired reads, and each unique nucleotide sequence was defined as a clonotype. MiTCR v1.1 was used to align clonotypes to the IMGT TRBV, TRBD and TRBJ reference segments. The analysis was restricted to V-J combinations with a frequency above 0.0001, which together covered 99.2% of the repertoires. A TCS score was defined as the ratio of F50 (clonal expansion) to E x V (chaos), with BLOSUM62-based TCRdist applied between CDR3 peptides within each V-J. Welch's t-statistics and random forest reduced 450 to 600 V-J features to 10 to 15, which were used in a naive Bayes classifier (R e1071). Sample size was not statistically predetermined, and blinding of investigators to group allocation was not performed. According to the paper, TCR Vbeta CDR3 sequencing was carried out on some 140 peripheral blood samples, which came from fewer than 50 ophthalmopathy, under 85 hyperthyroidism and roughly 17 progressor patients.

The chain is assembled from TRBV20-1 and TRBJ1-4; the central 10 bases match TRBD1. The clonotype was recovered from a woman under 30 with Graves disease. Donor details come from another sample of the same person, matched by shared clones. This material consisted of peripheral blood mononuclear cells (PBMCs), taken at new diagnosis, from a patient treated with antithyroid drugs. CDR3 region: CSAGDRGNEKLFF. Here is the DNA: TGCAGTGCCGGGGACAGGGGAAATGAAAAACTGTTTTTT.